This T cell receptor (beta chain) comes out of a study of T-cell reconstitution after alpha-beta-depleted transplantation in children. This clonotype was recorded many times. During its preparation, the TCRbeta library received unique molecular identifiers. TCRdb analysed the PCR reads with MiXCR anew, one entry per CDR3 protein. Of over 150,000 distinct CDR3 sequences in the sample, over 8.5% were seen once. CDR1 and CDR2 (germline): MNHNS, SASEGT. The germline V and J ends were trimmed by 0 bases and 7 bases, with 9 bases remaining between them. The CDR3 sequence is 13 residues long. V and J are TRBV6-1 and TRBJ1-1, with unresolved D. The source of this sequence is a boy between 2 and 10 years old with acute myeloid leukemia, due to receive a stem cell transplant. The material was PBMCs, obtained before TCRalphabeta/CD19-depleted stem cell transplant. In DNA, the CDR3 is TGTGCCAGCAGTGAAGCGCGTTGGGGTGAAGCTTTCTTT. Its protein product is CASSEARWGEAFF.